A single sample gave rise to the 17 T cell receptor beta chains below, sequenced in a study of T-cell reconstitution after alpha-beta-depleted transplantation in children. This sample's TCRbeta library carried unique molecular identifier barcodes. One entry per CDR3 protein results from TCRdb running MiXCR on the PCR reads. The sample consists of 500,000 to 600,000 distinct CDR3 sequences, 25% to 30% of them appearing once. This sample comprised PBMCs, obtained before TCRalphabeta/CD19-depleted stem cell transplant. Receptors were obtained from a boy in the first two years of life with Wiskott-Aldrich syndrome, due to receive a stem cell transplant.

This clonotype came up a few times. The chain recombines TRBV28 with TRBJ2-5; D possibly uses TRBD1 or TRBD2 (5 bases each). This CDR3 has 15 amino acids. V was shortened by 8 bases and J by 2 bases, with 18 bases between the two germline ends. Germline V lookup: CDR1 MDHEN, CDR2 SYDVKM. Written as DNA, the CDR3 is TGTGCCAGCTCCCTTCGGGGCTATCTACAAGAGACCCAGTACTTC. This translates into CASSLRGYLQETQYF. Combining the CDR3 with reference TRBV28 and TRBJ2-5 gives the whole variable domain DVKVTQSSRYLVKRTGEKVFLECVQDMDHENMFWYRQDPGLGLRLIYFSYDVKMKEKGDIPEGYSVSREKKERFSLILESASTNQTSMYLCASSLRGYLQETQYFGPGTRLLVL.

V and J are TRBV20-1 and TRBJ1-2; D remains unclear. Deletions cut 2 bases from V and 3 bases from J, with 19 bases between. The CDR3 sequence is 16 residues long. The germline V gene encodes CDR1 DFQATT and CDR2 SNEGSKA (reference sequence). The CDR3 sequence: CSARKVNVGFDYGYTF. CDR3 bases: TGCAGTGCTAGAAAGGTTAATGTAGGCTTCGACTATGGCTACACCTTC.

This clonotype was seen only a few times. The rearrangement uses TRBV5-1 and TRBJ2-7; 10 nucleotides agree with TRBD2. With V trimmed by 3 bases and J by 4 bases, 7 bases remained unmatched. This CDR3 region has 15 residues. Germline V lookup: CDR1 SGHRS, CDR2 YFSETQ. The CDR3 region is CASSSLLAGLYEQYF. CDR3 DNA: TGCGCCAGCAGCTCTCTACTAGCGGGATTGTACGAGCAGTACTTC.

The CDR3 DNA follows: TGTGCCAGCAGTTCCCGGGATAGAGGGCCTCAGCCCACTCAAAACATTCAGTACTTC. Amino acids: CASSSRDRGPQPTQNIQYF. The genes are TRBV12-3 or TRBV12-4 and TRBJ2-4; TRBD2 is a possible D gene (5 bases). The CDR3 covers 19 residues. Trimming stripped 4 bases from V and 5 bases from J, with 27 bases between.

The chain links TRBV14 to TRBJ1-2; D may be TRBD1 (5 bases). V shed 0 bases and J shed 4 bases, with 18 bases lying between them. The CDR3 runs 17 residues. Germline CDR1 reads SGHDN; CDR2 reads FVKESK. The chain's CDR3 is CASSQDYGVGAVYGYTF. CDR3 sequence (DNA): TGTGCCAGCAGCCAAGATTATGGAGTCGGGGCGGTCTATGGCTACACCTTC.

This clonotype was observed a handful of times. This chain connects TRBV6-2 or TRBV6-3 to TRBJ2-5; D perhaps matches TRBD2 (5 bases). V was pared by 6 bases and J by 2 bases, with 13 bases between. In germline, CDR1 is MNHEY, CDR2 SVGEGT. The CDR3 has 14 amino acids. CDR3 coding DNA: TGTGCCAGCAGCCGGTGGGAGCGGCAAGAGACCCAGTACTTC. Amino acids: CASSRWERQETQYF.

V is TRBV28 and J is TRBJ2-3, with TRBD2 matching 7 bases. The CDR3 is made up of 15 amino acids. Per germline, CDR1 MDHEN and CDR2 SYDVKM. V trimming: 3 bases; J trimming: 6 bases; junction bases outside the gene matches: 9. The DNA of the CDR3 is TGTGCCAGCAGTTTCGGCGGGGCGGGAGCTGATACGCAGTATTTT. Translated, it gives CASSFGGAGADTQYF.

The V gene is TRBV10-3, the J gene TRBJ1-1, with 8 positions matching TRBD1. The V and J ends lost 7 bases and 4 bases, in that order; junction bases with no gene match: 2. The CDR3 covers 12 residues. Germline V gene data show CDR1 as ENHRY and CDR2 as SYGVKD. The CDR3: CAITDRGTEAFF. As DNA, the CDR3 is TGTGCCATCACAGACAGGGGCACTGAAGCTTTCTTT.

The sample holds a few counts of this clonotype. The CDR3 coding sequence is TGTGCCAGCAGCTCACATAGCGTAGGTGAGCAGTTCTTC. This codes for CASSSHSVGEQFF. The chain employs TRBV7-9 and TRBJ2-1, with D possibly matching TRBD2 (5 bases). The ends were cut back, 4 bases at V and 9 bases at J, with 13 bases in the middle. The CDR3 extends over 13 amino acids. Per germline, CDR1 SEHNR and CDR2 FQNEAQ (reference sequence).

The J gene is TRBJ2-3, the V gene TRBV12-3 or TRBV12-4; a possible D gene is TRBD1 (6 bases). V lost 4 bases and J lost 5, with 16 bases in between. The CDR3 is 15 residues long. The CDR3, as DNA: TGTGCCAGCAGTTCACAACAGGGAGCGAAAGATACGCAGTATTTT. Translating it yields CASSSQQGAKDTQYF.

This clonotype has ten or more counts. J is TRBJ2-6 and V is TRBV5-1; no definite D call. The CDR3 runs 15 residues. The V gene lost 0 bases and the J gene lost 2 bases, with 6 bases spanning the gap. The V gene's germline CDR1 is SGHRS and CDR2 YFSETQ. This CDR3 is CASSLGTTGANVLTF. In DNA form, the CDR3 reads TGCGCCAGCAGCTTGGGTACGACTGGGGCCAACGTCCTGACTTTC.

This clonotype was found a few times. The chain recombines TRBV7-2 with TRBJ2-1; TRBD2 aligns across 11 bases. Unmatched junction bases numbered 7, after V lost 5 bases and J lost 7 bases. There are 15 residues in the CDR3. CDR1 SGHTA and CDR2 FQGNSA come from the germline V gene. In DNA, the CDR3 is TGTGCCAGCAGCGCACTAGCGGGAGTTCCGAATGAGCAGTTCTTC. Amino acids: CASSALAGVPNEQFF.

The chain couples TRBV28 to TRBJ2-7, with TRBD1 matching 7 bases. The germline V gene encodes CDR1 MDHEN and CDR2 SYDVKM. The CDR3 is 16 amino acids. V lost 5 bases and J lost 4; bases outside the gene matches: 14. For the CDR3, the DNA is TGTGCCAGCAGTGGGACAGAATCTCTTGGGGGTTACGAGCAGTACTTC. This sequence encodes CASSGTESLGGYEQYF.

V gene TRBV29-1 combines with J gene TRBJ1-3, with D unclear. Germline V gene sequence: CDR1 SQVTM, CDR2 ANQGSEA. The CDR3 consists of 12 residues. V dropped 4 bases and J dropped 0 bases, with 4 bases sitting between them. CDR3 region: CSVVDSGNTIYF. The CDR3 DNA follows: TGCAGCGTTGTCGACTCTGGAAACACCATATATTTT.

This rearrangement joins TRBV3-1 to TRBJ1-2, with 7 nucleotides matching TRBD1. Per germline, CDR1 LGHDT and CDR2 YNNKEL (reference sequence). Trimming removed 4 bases from V and 2 bases from J; junction bases left unmatched: 7. This CDR3 spans 15 amino acids. In DNA, the CDR3 is TGTGCCAGCAGCCCCGGGACAGCTCAGAACTATGGCTACACCTTC. The encoded protein is CASSPGTAQNYGYTF.

The chain couples TRBV5-1 to TRBJ2-1; 10 bases are shared with TRBD2. The ends lost 3 bases at V and 8 bases at J; junction bases unmatched: 8. Germline lookup yields CDR1 SGHRS and CDR2 YFSETQ. The CDR3 contains 15 residues. Written as DNA, the CDR3 is TGCGCCAGCAGCTCCGGGACTAGCGTTCCCCATGAGCAGTTCTTC. Its translation: CASSSGTSVPHEQFF. The entire variable domain, with the rest obtained from reference TRBV5-1 and TRBJ2-1, is as follows: KAGVTQTPRYLIKTRGQQVTLSCSPISGHRSVSWYQQTPGQGLQFLFEYFSETQRNKGNFPGRFSGRQFSNSRSEMNVSTLELGDSALYLCASSSGTSVPHEQFFGPGTRLTVL.

The chain carries TRBV24-1 and TRBJ2-1, with D possibly being TRBD1 or TRBD2 (5 bases each). The CDR3 sequence is 12 residues long. V lost 8 bases to trimming and J lost 9 bases, with 13 bases between them. Germline CDR1 KGHDR, CDR2 SFDVKD. Here the CDR3 reads CATIQGVIEQFF. The CDR3, as DNA: TGTGCCACCATCCAGGGAGTGATTGAGCAGTTCTTC.